Described below is a single T cell receptor beta chain sequence and its context. After extraction with the RNeasy kit, about 0.45 to 1 ug of the RNA was reverse transcribed using random hexamers. Coverage of TCR beta CDR3 amplification by immunoSEQ multiplex PCR extended to 54 Vbeta and 13 Jbeta. Each CDR3 protein gets one entry after TCRdb re-called the immunoSEQ multiplex PCR reads with MiXCR. The top ten hold 0.21% of the sample, which has approximately 300,000 distinct CDR3 sequences, around 85% seen once. The CDR3 sequence is 19 residues long. Germline loops: CDR1 SGHDN, CDR2 FVKESK. Trimming pared 2 bases from V and 3 bases from J, leaving 23 bases between. The data were obtained in a study of CD8 T cells in Susac syndrome. From blood CD8+ and CD4+ T cells, the TCR beta chain was sequenced. Relapsing-remitting disease, either stable or active, was present in the treatment-naive patients who were the multiple sclerosis controls.

The clonotype originates from a human donor with multiple sclerosis. Sequencing input: CD8+ T cells from PBMCs. This chain uses TRBV14 with TRBJ2-4; D gene uncertain. CDR3 nucleotides: TGTGCCAGCAGCCAACGCACTCCTCTAGGATCTGTCGACAAAAACATTCAGTACTTC. Its translation: CASSQRTPLGSVDKNIQYF. The variable domain in full, with the rest retrieved from reference TRBV14 and TRBJ2-4, is EAGVTQFPSHSVIEKGQTVTLRCDPISGHDNLYWYRRVMGKEIKFLLHFVKESKQDESGMPNNRFLAERTGGTYSTLKVQPAELEDSGVYFCASSQRTPLGSVDKNIQYFGAGTRLSVL.